These 12 T cell receptor beta chains share one sample of origin, sequenced in a study of blood T cell repertoires in COVID-19. Measured with immunoSEQ multiplex PCR; TCRdb has only the in-frame clones, and not every one. This sample has some 200,000 clones, with approximately 90% found just once. Sequenced input: peripheral blood. The receptors were gathered from a woman under 30 who had recovered from COVID-19.

The V call is TRBV7-9, the J call TRBJ2-1; 9 bases map to TRBD2. The CDR3 runs to 14 residues. V lost 1 base, J lost 7 bases, and 2 bases stayed unmatched. Germline V gene data show CDR1 as SEHNR and CDR2 as FQNEAQ (reference sequence). CDR3 sequence (DNA): TGTGCCAGCAGCTTAGTGACTAGCGGAAATGAGCAGTTCTTC. Amino acids: CASSLVTSGNEQFF.

The chain recombines TRBV21-1 with TRBJ1-5. TRBV21-1 constitutes a pseudogene. The CDR3 consists of 14 residues. CDR3 DNA sequence: TGTGCCAGCAGCAAAGGCCTACGAAATCAGCCCCAGCATTTT. It translates to CASSKGLRNQPQHF.

The chain carries TRBV30 and TRBJ2-1; TRBD1 might be the D (5 bases). V dropped 0 bases and J dropped 6 bases, with 9 bases sitting between them. CDR1 is GTSNPN, CDR2 SVGIG, per germline (reference sequence). This CDR3 spans 13 amino acids. CDR3 region: CAWSVAGFNEQFF. The CDR3 DNA reads TGTGCCTGGAGTGTAGCAGGGTTCAATGAGCAGTTCTTC. Supplemented by reference TRBV30 and TRBJ2-1, the full variable domain reads SQTIHQWPATLVQPVGSPLSLECTVEGTSNPNLYWYRQAAGRGLQLLFYSVGIGQISSEVPQNLSASRPQDRQFILSSKKLLLSDSGFYLCAWSVAGFNEQFFGPGTRLTVL.

The chain is built from TRBV28 and TRBJ2-7; the D is unclear. The CDR3 has 11 residues. V dropped 5 bases and J dropped 10 bases, with 12 bases sitting between them. Germline V gives CDR1 MDHEN, CDR2 SYDVKM. In nucleotides, the CDR3 is TGTGCCAGCAGTCCTGGTTTGACACAGTACTTC. Protein sequence: CASSPGLTQYF.

This clone was picked up one time. The J gene is TRBJ1-2, the V gene TRBV5-8; weak D call: TRBD1 (5 bases). The V end was cut by 0 bases, the J end by 4 bases, with 16 bases between. The CDR3 is made up of 16 amino acids. Germline V lookup: CDR1 SGHTS, CDR2 YDEGEE. The CDR3 bases are TGTGCCAGCAGCTTGGATGCAGAAGGGGTCCTCTATGGCTACACCTTC. Translating it yields CASSLDAEGVLYGYTF.

The gene calls are TRBV7-9 and TRBJ1-1, with D perhaps matching TRBD1 (6 bases). The germline V gene encodes CDR1 SEHNR and CDR2 FQNEAQ (reference sequence). The CDR3 contains 16 residues. The germline V and J ends were trimmed by 2 bases and 6 bases, with 19 bases remaining between them. The CDR3 here is CASSLRRGRGYPEAFF. The CDR3 DNA follows: TGTGCCAGCAGCTTACGAAGAGGCAGGGGATATCCTGAAGCTTTCTTT.

The J gene is TRBJ2-7, the V gene TRBV7-2; 8 positions match TRBD2. V lost 5 bases to trimming and J lost 4 bases; unmatched junction nucleotides: 10. Germline V lookup: CDR1 SGHTA, CDR2 FQGNSA. CDR3 length equals 15 residues. CDR3 in DNA: TGTGCCAGCAGCGCGAGGGGACTAGATTTGTACGAGCAGTACTTC. Translated: CASSARGLDLYEQYF. Full variable domain (outside the CDR3, taken from reference TRBV7-2 and TRBJ2-7): GAGVSQSPSNKVTEKGKDVELRCDPISGHTALYWYRQSLGQGLEFLIYFQGNSAPDKSGLPSDRFSAERTGGSVSTLTIQRTQQEDSAVYLCASSARGLDLYEQYFGPGTRLTVT.

The chain uses TRBV19 and TRBJ2-6, with a tentative D call TRBD2 (5 bases). The V and J ends lost 5 bases and 0 bases respectively, with 14 bases between them. Germline V CDR1 and CDR2: LNHDA, SQIVND (reference sequence). CDR3 size: 17 residues. CDR3 region: CASSAPDLPSGANVLTF. Here the CDR3 DNA reads TGTGCCAGTAGTGCCCCGGACTTACCCTCTGGGGCCAACGTCCTGACTTTC.

V and J are TRBV6-5 and TRBJ2-7; 11 nucleotides agree with TRBD2. CDR1 and CDR2 (germline): MNHEY, SVGAGI. CDR3 size: 14 residues. Trimming at V came to 7 bases and at J to 1 base, leaving 3 bases not matched to a gene. The CDR3 nucleotides read TGTGCCAGCATGTGGACTAGCGGGTCCTACGAGCAGTACTTC. This sequence encodes CASMWTSGSYEQYF.

The chain carries TRBV9 and TRBJ2-2; TRBD2 matches at 7 bases. This CDR3 region has 17 residues. J was trimmed by 2 bases and V by 6 bases; bases with no gene match: 13. CDR1 is SGDLS and CDR2 is YYNGEE in the germline V gene. The CDR3 region has the DNA TGTGCCAGCACCCCGGCGGCTGGCGGGGGAAACACCGGGGAGCTGTTTTTT. Residues: CASTPAAGGGNTGELFF.

The chain couples TRBV6-5 to TRBJ2-5, with a weak D call TRBD1 (6 bases). With 6 bases removed from V and 5 bases from J, the gap between germline ends came to 16 bases. The CDR3 is 14 amino acids. Germline V gene sequence: CDR1 MNHEY, CDR2 SVGAGI. The CDR3 nucleotides are TGTGCCAGCAGCCAGCAACAGGGATGGGAGACCCAGTACTTC. This encodes CASSQQQGWETQYF.

This clone has just a few counts. The chain has TRBV18 and TRBJ2-7; TRBD2 matches at 15 bases. CDR1 and CDR2 from the germline V gene are KGHSH and LQKENI. This CDR3 is 16 amino acids long. J gave up 9 bases and V 0 bases, and 6 bases lay outside the gene matches. DNA for the CDR3: TGTGCCAGCTCACCACCCGGGACTAGCGGGAGGATAGGGCAGTACTTC. Encoded protein: CASSPPGTSGRIGQYF.